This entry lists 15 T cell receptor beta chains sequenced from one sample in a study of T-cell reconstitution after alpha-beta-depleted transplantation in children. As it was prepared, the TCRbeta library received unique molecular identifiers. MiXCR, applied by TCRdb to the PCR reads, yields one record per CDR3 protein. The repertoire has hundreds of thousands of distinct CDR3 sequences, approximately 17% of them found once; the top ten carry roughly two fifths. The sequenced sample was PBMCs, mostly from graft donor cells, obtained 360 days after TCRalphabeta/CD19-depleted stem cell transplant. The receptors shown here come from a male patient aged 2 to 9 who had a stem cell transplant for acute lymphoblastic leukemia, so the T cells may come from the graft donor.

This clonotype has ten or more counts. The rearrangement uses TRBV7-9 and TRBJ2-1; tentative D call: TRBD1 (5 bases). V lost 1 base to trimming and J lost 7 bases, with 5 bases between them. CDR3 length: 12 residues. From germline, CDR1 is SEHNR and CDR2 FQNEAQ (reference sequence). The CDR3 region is CASSLEGNEQFF. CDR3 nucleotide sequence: TGTGCCAGCAGCTTAGAGGGGAATGAGCAGTTCTTC.

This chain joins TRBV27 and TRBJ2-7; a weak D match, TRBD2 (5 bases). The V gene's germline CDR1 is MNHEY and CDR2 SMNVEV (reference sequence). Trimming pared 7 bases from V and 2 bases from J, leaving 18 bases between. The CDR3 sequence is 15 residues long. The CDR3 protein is CASTKRNGITYEQYF. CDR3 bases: TGTGCCAGCACCAAAAGGAACGGGATCACCTACGAGCAGTACTTC.

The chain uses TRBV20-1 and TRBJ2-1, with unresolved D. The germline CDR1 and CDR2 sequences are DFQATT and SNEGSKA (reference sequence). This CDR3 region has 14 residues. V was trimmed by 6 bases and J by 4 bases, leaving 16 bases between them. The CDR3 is CSAWGPHFYNEQFF. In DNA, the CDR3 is TGCAGTGCGTGGGGTCCTCATTTTTACAATGAGCAGTTCTTC.

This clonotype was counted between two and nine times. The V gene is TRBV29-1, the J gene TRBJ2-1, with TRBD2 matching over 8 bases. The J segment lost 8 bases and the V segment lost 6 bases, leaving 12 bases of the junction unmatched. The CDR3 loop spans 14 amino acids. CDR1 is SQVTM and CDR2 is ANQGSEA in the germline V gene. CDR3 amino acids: CSVRISGRGDEQFF. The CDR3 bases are TGCAGCGTCCGGATAAGCGGGAGAGGCGATGAGCAGTTCTTC.

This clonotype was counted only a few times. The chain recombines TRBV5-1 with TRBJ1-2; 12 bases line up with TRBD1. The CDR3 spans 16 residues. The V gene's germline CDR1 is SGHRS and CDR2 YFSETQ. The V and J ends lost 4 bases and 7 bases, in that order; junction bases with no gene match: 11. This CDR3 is CASSLWTGQGALGYTF. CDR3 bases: TGCGCCAGCAGCCTTTGGACGGGACAGGGGGCGCTTGGCTACACCTTC.

The CDR3 loop is CASRYVRGPNTEAFF. Here the CDR3 DNA reads TGCGCCAGCAGGTACGTAAGGGGTCCGAACACTGAAGCTTTCTTT. The chain combines TRBV5-1 with TRBJ1-1; D is possibly TRBD1 (5 bases). This CDR3 comprises 15 residues. Germline V gives CDR1 SGHRS, CDR2 YFSETQ. V lost 5 bases and J lost 1, with 15 bases in between.

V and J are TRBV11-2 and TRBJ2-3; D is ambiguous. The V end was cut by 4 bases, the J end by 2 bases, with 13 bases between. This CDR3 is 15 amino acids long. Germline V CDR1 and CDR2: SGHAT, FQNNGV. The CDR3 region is CASSSPAEATDTQYF. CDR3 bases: TGTGCCAGCAGCTCCCCCGCAGAGGCCACAGATACGCAGTATTTT.

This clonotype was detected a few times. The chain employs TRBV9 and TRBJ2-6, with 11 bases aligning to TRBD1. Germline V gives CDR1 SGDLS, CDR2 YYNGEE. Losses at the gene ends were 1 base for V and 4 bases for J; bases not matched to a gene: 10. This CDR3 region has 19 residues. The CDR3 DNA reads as TGTGCCAGCAGCGTACAAATCCGGACAGGGGGCACAGGGGCCAACGTCCTGACTTTC. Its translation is CASSVQIRTGGTGANVLTF.

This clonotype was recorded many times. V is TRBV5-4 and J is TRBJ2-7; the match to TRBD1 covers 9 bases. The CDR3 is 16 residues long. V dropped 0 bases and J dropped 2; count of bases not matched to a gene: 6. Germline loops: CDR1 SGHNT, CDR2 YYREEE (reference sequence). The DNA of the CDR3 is TGTGCCAGCAGCTTGGGTTCAGGACAGGGGACCTACGAGCAGTACTTC. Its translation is CASSLGSGQGTYEQYF.

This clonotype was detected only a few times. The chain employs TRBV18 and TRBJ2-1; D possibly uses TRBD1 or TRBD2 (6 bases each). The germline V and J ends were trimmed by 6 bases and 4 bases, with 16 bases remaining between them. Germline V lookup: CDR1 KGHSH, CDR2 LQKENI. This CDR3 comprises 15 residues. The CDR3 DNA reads TGTGCCAGCTCTGAGGGGGGATCTTCTTACAATGAGCAGTTCTTC. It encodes CASSEGGSSYNEQFF.

Here the CDR3 reads CASKQRPANTEAFF. The CDR3 nucleotides are TGTGCCAGTAAACAACGGCCTGCGAACACTGAAGCTTTCTTT. The genes are TRBV19 and TRBJ1-1; D is ambiguous. Germline assignment: CDR1 LNHDA and CDR2 SQIVND (reference sequence). The V end lost 7 bases, the J end lost 1 base, and 13 bases lay between the germline ends. The CDR3 loop spans 14 amino acids.

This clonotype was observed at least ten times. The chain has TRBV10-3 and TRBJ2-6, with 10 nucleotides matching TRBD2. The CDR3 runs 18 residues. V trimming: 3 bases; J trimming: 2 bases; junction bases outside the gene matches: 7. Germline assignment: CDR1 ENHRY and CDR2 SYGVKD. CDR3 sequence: CAISERLAGVTGANVLTF. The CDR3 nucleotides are TGTGCCATCAGTGAACGGCTAGCGGGAGTTACTGGGGCCAACGTCCTGACTTTC.

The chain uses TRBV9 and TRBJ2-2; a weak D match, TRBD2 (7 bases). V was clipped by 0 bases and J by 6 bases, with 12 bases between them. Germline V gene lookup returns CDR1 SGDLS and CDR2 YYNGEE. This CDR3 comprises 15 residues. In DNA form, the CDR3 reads TGTGCCAGCAGCGTAGGAGGGGGGGGCTCCGGGGAGCTGTTTTTT. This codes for CASSVGGGGSGELFF.

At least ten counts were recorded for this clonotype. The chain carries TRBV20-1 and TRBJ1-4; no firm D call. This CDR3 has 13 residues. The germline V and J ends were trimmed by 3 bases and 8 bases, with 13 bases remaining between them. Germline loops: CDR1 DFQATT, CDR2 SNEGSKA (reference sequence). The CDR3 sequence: CSARSPGSEKLFF. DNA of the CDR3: TGCAGTGCTAGGAGTCCAGGATCAGAAAAACTGTTTTTT.

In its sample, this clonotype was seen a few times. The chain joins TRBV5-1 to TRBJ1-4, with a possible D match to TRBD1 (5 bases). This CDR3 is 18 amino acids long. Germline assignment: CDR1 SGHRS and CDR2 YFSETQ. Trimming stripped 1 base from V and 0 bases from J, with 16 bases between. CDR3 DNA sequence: TGCGCCAGCAGCTTGTGGTCGGGACCGAAAGCAACTAATGAAAAACTGTTTTTT. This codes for CASSLWSGPKATNEKLFF. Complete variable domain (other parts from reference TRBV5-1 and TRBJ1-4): KAGVTQTPRYLIKTRGQQVTLSCSPISGHRSVSWYQQTPGQGLQFLFEYFSETQRNKGNFPGRFSGRQFSNSRSEMNVSTLELGDSALYLCASSLWSGPKATNEKLFFGSGTQLSVL.